The 8 T cell receptor beta chains presented below share a single source sample, sequenced in a study of OX40 agonist ivuxolimab in advanced cancers. Profiling relied on immunoSEQ multiplex PCR, and the TCRdb table lists in-frame clones only, not all of them. In the table there are 65,000 to 80,000 clones, approximately 87% of which are singletons. The starting material was CD4+ or CD8+ T cells sorted from blood, obtained in a trial of the OX40 agonist ivuxolimab. All receptors derive from an adult with an advanced solid tumor such as melanoma, head and neck, liver or kidney cancer.

The chain is built from TRBV6-6 and TRBJ2-7; 8 bases map to TRBD2. The germline CDR1 and CDR2 sequences are MNHNY and SVGAGI (reference sequence). The length of the CDR3 is 15 residues. V lost 0 bases, J lost 7 bases, and 8 bases stayed unmatched. The DNA of the CDR3 is TGTGCCAGCAGTTACTCGCGGGTAGCGGGGTGGGAGCAGTACTTC. Translating gives CASSYSRVAGWEQYF.

In the case of this clone: The sample has other DNA sequences that encode this CDR3 too. This rearrangement joins TRBV7-2 to TRBJ1-1; D unclear. The V gene lost 5 bases and the J gene lost 1 base, with 8 bases spanning the gap. The CDR3 runs 13 residues. Germline V gene data show CDR1 as SGHTA and CDR2 as FQGNSA. The CDR3 bases are TGTGCCAGCAGCAGCGCAGAGAACACTGAAGCTTTCTTT. This encodes CASSSAENTEAFF.

The V and J genes are TRBV2 and TRBJ1-1, with D possibly TRBD1 on 6 matching bases. CDR3 length: 15 amino acids. Germline V CDR1 and CDR2: SNHLY, FYNNEI. V was clipped by 7 bases and J by 0 bases, with 15 bases between them. The CDR3 sequence is CASTDRLIMNTEAFF. Written as DNA, the CDR3 is TGTGCCAGCACTGACAGGTTGATAATGAACACTGAAGCTTTCTTT.

V gene TRBV6-5 combines with J gene TRBJ2-2; 7 bases agree with TRBD2. The J segment lost 5 bases and the V segment lost 6 bases, leaving 9 bases of the junction unmatched. The CDR3 runs to 15 residues. Germline V gene lookup returns CDR1 MNHEY and CDR2 SVGAGI. The CDR3 here is CASRLGSGGTGELFF. CDR3 bases: TGTGCCAGCAGGCTGGGGTCGGGGGGTACCGGGGAGCTGTTTTTT.

V gene TRBV7-2 combines with J gene TRBJ1-1; D unresolved. Between the trimmed V and J ends, which lost 8 bases and 7 bases, there was a span of 14 bases. CDR3 length: 12 amino acids. The germline V gene has CDR1 SGHTA and CDR2 FQGNSA. The CDR3 here is CASRQERREAFF. For the CDR3, the DNA is TGTGCCAGCCGCCAGGAACGGCGTGAAGCTTTCTTT.

This rearrangement joins TRBV6-1 to TRBJ2-1; perhaps TRBD2 as D (6 bases). The CDR3 runs to 13 residues. In germline, CDR1 is MNHNS, CDR2 SASEGT. The V and J ends lost 6 bases and 4 bases respectively, with 10 bases between them. The CDR3 loop is CASSRDSYNEQFF. The CDR3 DNA follows: TGTGCCAGCAGCCGGGACTCGTACAATGAGCAGTTCTTC.

V usage is TRBV7-9 and J usage is TRBJ2-7, with D uncertain. The V and J ends lost 1 base and 3 bases respectively, with 7 bases between them. The CDR3 loop spans 13 amino acids. Looked up from germline, CDR1 is SEHNR and CDR2 is FQNEAQ (reference sequence). DNA of the CDR3: TGTGCCAGCAGCTTAGGGGGAATCTACGAGCAGTACTTC. The encoded protein is CASSLGGIYEQYF.

The rearrangement links TRBV2 to TRBJ2-3, with 8 bases that match TRBD2. Germline trimming cut 1 base from V and 6 bases from J; bases unmatched to any gene: 12. Germline lookup yields CDR1 SNHLY and CDR2 FYNNEI. CDR3 size: 17 residues. The CDR3 coding sequence is TGTGCCAGCAGTGAAGAGGGTCTAGCGGGCGGATGGGATACGCAGTATTTT. Protein sequence: CASSEEGLAGGWDTQYF. Drawing the rest from reference TRBV2 and TRBJ2-3, the complete variable domain is EPEVTQTPSHQVTQMGQEVILRCVPISNHLYFYWYRQILGQKVEFLVSFYNNEISEKSEIFDDQFSVERPDGSNFTLKIRSTKLEDSAMYFCASSEEGLAGGWDTQYFGPGTRLTVL.